The entry below describes one TCR beta chain. The antigen remains undetermined. Healthy people donating bone marrow made up the donors. This specimen belongs to a study of cytomegalovirus exposure and HLA in healthy donors. The PCR ran on 60 Vbeta and 13 Jbeta primers. Produced via immunoSEQ multiplex PCR; TCRdb's table is partial and in-frame only. This sample has under 200,000 clones, with roughly 80% found just once. V was pared by 5 bases and J by 4 bases, with 5 bases of the junction left unmatched. This CDR3 region has 14 residues. Germline V gene sequence: CDR1 SGHTA, CDR2 FQGNSA. Study results and limitations: According to an earlier analysis, most TCR beta V segments yielded productive rearrangements about 90% or about 30% of the time.

The receptor was isolated from a female donor in good health and CMV-seronegative. The specimen was PBMCs. This chain uses TRBV7-2 with TRBJ1-1, with TRBD1 identical over 9 bases. CDR3 in amino acids: CASSLQGAGTEAFF. DNA of the CDR3: TGTGCCAGCAGCCTACAGGGGGCCGGCACTGAAGCTTTCTTT.